Here is one T cell receptor beta chain with its context. One end of the junction does not line up with germline, which may come from a read error. A J-beta primer mix and a sample-barcoded 5' primer were used in a second PCR of roughly 7 to 12 cycles. Each CDR3 protein is one row after TCRdb ran MiXCR on the 5' RACE reads. This sample has about 800,000 distinct CDR3 sequences; 58% occur once, and the top ten carry roughly 20%. The data derive from a study of blood T cells in healthy people across ages. The CDR3 is 15 residues long. Per germline, CDR1 LNHNV and CDR2 YYDKDF (reference sequence). The sequence came from a man aged 25 to 40 in good health. Specimen: blood. V usage is TRBV15 and J usage is TRBJ1-4; 7 bases fit TRBD1. The CDR3 nucleotides are TGTGCCACCAGCAGAGATCCGACAGGGAATGAAAAACCGTTTTTT. It encodes CATSRDPTGNEKPFF.